The following is a T cell receptor (beta chain) sequence with its context. The antigen remains unidentified. The data were produced by immunoSEQ multiplex PCR, yet TCRdb's version contains in-frame clones alone and is incomplete. The sample lists about 95,000 clones, 85% occurring once. These data come from a study of cytomegalovirus exposure and HLA in healthy donors. The overall study: Later, an analysis reported that the 120 or so validation repertoires had used the same platform as the 550 to 750 first-cohort repertoires. Study-wide results and limits: In a later analysis, first-cohort TCR clusters were found to tend to co-occur in the 100 to 150 validation repertoires. Confirmation in vitro established that a few CMV-associated chains were specific for CMV antigens. Listed as cytomegalovirus-associated were around 160 TCR beta chains.

The V segment lost 1 base and the J segment 9 bases; nucleotides outside the gene matches: 6. This CDR3 has 14 amino acids. Germline V gene data show CDR1 as LGHNT and CDR2 as FRNRAP. V usage is TRBV12-5 and J usage is TRBJ2-3, with TRBD1 matching 8 bases. The sample taken for sequencing was PBMCs. The TCR originated in a man between 18 and 35 years old in good health and CMV-seropositive. CDR3 in amino acids: CASGLGTGGRTQYF. The CDR3 bases are TGTGCTAGTGGTTTGGGAACAGGGGGGAGGACGCAGTATTTT.